This T cell receptor (beta chain) was recovered during a study of blood T cell repertoires in COVID-19 (dated by TCRdb to the early 2020s). Regarding the research as a whole: Collaborator samples came from the United States, Italy and Spain and covered acute and convalescent phases of COVID-19. Where available, HLA class I and class II types were obtained from metadata supplied by the sample provider rather than from assay-based typing. The samples were drawn from two sources: the first 160 participants of the ongoing ImmuneRACE study, and over 1,000 subjects contributed by 6 global collaborators. The dataset comprised deeply sampled blood TCRbeta repertoires from subjects exposed to, actively infected with, or recovered from COVID-19. The material from the prospective study consisted of cDNA or gDNA derived from T cells, B-cell-depleted T cells, or PBMCs. A freely available public database, intended as a resource for researchers studying the immune response to SARS-CoV-2, is where the repertoires were released. Nearly every sample came with metadata listing a de-identified subject ID, COVID-19 status, age in years and sex. Paper-wide results and their limitations: The quantity of clinical and demographic metadata differed by source and by participant and was supplied without curation.

Trimming removed 0 bases from V and 0 bases from J; the gene matches leave 2 bases unexplained. According to the germline V gene, CDR1 reads LGHNT and CDR2 reads FRNRAP. Including cysteine and phenylalanine, the CDR3 has 16 amino acids. Only the CDR3 DNA stays, 48 bases, in frame from base 1. The immunoSEQ Assay, a bias-controlled multiplex PCR, was used to amplify TCRbeta CDR3 regions from genomic DNA. The published analysis was carried out like this. Within the assay, amplification of reference gene primers was used to estimate how many nucleated cells each sample contained. To quantify the absolute abundance of each unique TCRbeta CDR3 rearrangement, sequence reads were collapsed and filtered. For each sample, productive Simpson clonality was calculated as the square root of Simpson's diversity index across productive rearrangements. What TCRdb holds here is the immuneACCESS table cut down to in-frame rearrangements. Part of the clones is not present; checked against another copy, under half of the missing clones reflect an unresolved V gene, and the others are unexplained. V, J and clone size derive from that table, while D and trimming were established from the DNA sequence. Present in this sample are approximately 230,000 clones, roughly 80% of which were seen just once. The ten largest clones represent 8.9% of the sample.

As to this clone: It lacks a known antigen. No much larger clonotype is one base removed from it; base qualities were not supplied.

The collaborating institutions used their own protocols to collect whole blood in K2EDTA tubes. Collaborator samples were shipped for TCRbeta analysis as frozen whole blood, isolated PBMCs, or DNA extracted from either sample type. The sample taken for sequencing was peripheral blood. The chain uses TRBV12-5 and TRBJ1-1, with 9 bases in between that match TRBD1. This TCR was sampled from a man older than 75 with acute or convalescent COVID-19. Read as DNA, the sequence is TGTGCTAGTGGTTTGGTAACAGGGGGCATGAACACTGAAGCTTTCTTT. Its translation is CASGLVTGGMNTEAFF.